A single sample gave rise to the 3 T cell receptor beta chains below, sequenced in a study of blood T cell repertoires in COVID-19. Generated by immunoSEQ multiplex PCR, the TCRdb table keeps only in-frame clones and is missing some. The sample has some 200,000 clones; roughly 85% are singletons. Input material: peripheral blood. Every receptor here comes from a woman aged 18 to 35 who had recovered from COVID-19.

This clone was detected once. The V and J genes are TRBV6-5 and TRBJ1-1; 7 bases fit TRBD1. Looked up from germline, CDR1 is MNHEY and CDR2 is SVGAGI. V was clipped by 8 bases and J by 5 bases; unmatched bases: 11. The CDR3 is 14 amino acids. CDR3 amino acids: CASGQGDPGTEAFF. The CDR3 DNA follows: TGTGCCAGCGGCCAGGGGGATCCGGGAACTGAAGCTTTCTTT.

The chain combines TRBV27 with TRBJ2-7; D might be TRBD2 (6 bases). Germline-derived CDR1 and CDR2 are MNHEY and SMNVEV (reference sequence). The CDR3 has 14 residues. Trimming stripped 2 bases from V and 6 bases from J, with 14 bases between. CDR3 sequence reads: CASSLGGLASEQYF. CDR3 bases: TGTGCCAGCAGTTTAGGAGGGCTAGCTTCCGAGCAGTACTTC.

The chain couples TRBV19 to TRBJ1-1, with no clear D. In germline, CDR1 is LNHDA, CDR2 SQIVND (reference sequence). Trimming removed 4 bases from V and 1 base from J, with 10 bases in between. The CDR3 length is 14 residues. Here the CDR3 reads CASSRGGGNTEAFF. The CDR3 DNA follows: TGTGCCAGTAGTAGAGGCGGCGGGAACACTGAAGCTTTCTTT.